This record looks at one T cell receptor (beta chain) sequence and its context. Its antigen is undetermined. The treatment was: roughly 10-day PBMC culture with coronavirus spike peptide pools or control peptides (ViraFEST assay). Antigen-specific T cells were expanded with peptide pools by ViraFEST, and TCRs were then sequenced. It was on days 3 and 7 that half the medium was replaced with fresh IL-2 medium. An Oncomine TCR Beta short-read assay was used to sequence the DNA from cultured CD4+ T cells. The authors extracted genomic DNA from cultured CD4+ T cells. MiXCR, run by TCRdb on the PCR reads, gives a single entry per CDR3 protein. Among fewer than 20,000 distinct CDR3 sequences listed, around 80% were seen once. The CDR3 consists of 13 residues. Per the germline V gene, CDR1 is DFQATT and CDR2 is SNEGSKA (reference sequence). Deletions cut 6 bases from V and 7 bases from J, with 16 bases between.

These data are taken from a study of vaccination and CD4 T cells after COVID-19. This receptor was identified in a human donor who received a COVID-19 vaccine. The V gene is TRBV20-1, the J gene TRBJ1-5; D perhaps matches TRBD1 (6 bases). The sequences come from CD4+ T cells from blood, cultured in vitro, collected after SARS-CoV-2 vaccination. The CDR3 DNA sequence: TGCAGTGCCGCTTCGGAGGGGGGCCAGCCCCAGCATTTT. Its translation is CSAASEGGQPQHF.